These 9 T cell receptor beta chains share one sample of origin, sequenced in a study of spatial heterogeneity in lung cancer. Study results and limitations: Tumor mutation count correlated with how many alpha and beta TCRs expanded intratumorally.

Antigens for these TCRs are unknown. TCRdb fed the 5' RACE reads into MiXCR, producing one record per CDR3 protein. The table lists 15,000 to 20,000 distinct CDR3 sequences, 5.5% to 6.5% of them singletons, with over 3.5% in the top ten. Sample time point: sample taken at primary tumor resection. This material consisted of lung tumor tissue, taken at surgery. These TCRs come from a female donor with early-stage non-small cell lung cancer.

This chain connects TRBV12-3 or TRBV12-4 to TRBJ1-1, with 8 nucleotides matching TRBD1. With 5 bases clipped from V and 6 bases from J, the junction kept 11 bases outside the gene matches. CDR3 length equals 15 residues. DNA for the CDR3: TGTGCCAGCAGTCTTGGGAGACAGGGGCCCCCTGAAGCTTTCTTT. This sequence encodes CASSLGRQGPPEAFF.

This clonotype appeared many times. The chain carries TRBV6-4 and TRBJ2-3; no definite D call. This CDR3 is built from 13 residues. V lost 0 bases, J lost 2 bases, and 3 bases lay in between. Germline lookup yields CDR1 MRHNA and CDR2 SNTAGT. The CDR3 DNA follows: TGTGCCAGCAGTGACTCAGACACAGATACGCAGTATTTT. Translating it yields CASSDSDTDTQYF.

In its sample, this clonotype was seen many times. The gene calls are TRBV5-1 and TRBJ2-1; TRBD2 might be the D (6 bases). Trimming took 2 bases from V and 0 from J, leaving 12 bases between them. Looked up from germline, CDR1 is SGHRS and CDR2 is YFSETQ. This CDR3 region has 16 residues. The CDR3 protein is CASSFSGPSSYNEQFF. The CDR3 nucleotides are TGCGCCAGCAGCTTTAGCGGACCTAGCTCCTACAATGAGCAGTTCTTC.

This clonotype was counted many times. In DNA form, the CDR3 reads TGTGCCAGTAGTTCCTCGGACGGGACCTACGAGCAGTACTTC. Its translation is CASSSSDGTYEQYF. The rearrangement joins TRBV19 to TRBJ2-7; D perhaps matches TRBD2 (5 bases). The CDR3 runs 14 residues. Germline V gene sequence: CDR1 LNHDA, CDR2 SQIVND (reference sequence). V was cut by 5 bases and J by 2 bases, with 13 bases left in between.

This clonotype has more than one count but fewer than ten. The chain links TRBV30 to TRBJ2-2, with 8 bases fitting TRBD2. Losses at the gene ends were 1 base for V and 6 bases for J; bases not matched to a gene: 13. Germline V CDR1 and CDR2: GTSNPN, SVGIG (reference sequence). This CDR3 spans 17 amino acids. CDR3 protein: CAWSDSLSLAGAGELFF. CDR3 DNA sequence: TGTGCCTGGAGTGACAGTTTAAGCCTAGCGGGTGCCGGGGAGCTGTTTTTT.

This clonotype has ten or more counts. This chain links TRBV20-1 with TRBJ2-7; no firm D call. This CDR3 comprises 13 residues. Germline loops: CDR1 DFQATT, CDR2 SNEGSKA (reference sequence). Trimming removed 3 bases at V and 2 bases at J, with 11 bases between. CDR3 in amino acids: CSASGGSTYEQYF. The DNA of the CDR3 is TGCAGTGCTAGCGGCGGTTCAACCTACGAGCAGTACTTC.

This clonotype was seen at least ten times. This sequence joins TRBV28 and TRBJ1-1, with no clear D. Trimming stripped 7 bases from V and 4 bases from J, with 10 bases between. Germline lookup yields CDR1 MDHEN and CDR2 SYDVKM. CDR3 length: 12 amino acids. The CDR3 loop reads CASKTAVTEAFF. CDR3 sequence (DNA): TGTGCCAGCAAAACGGCGGTCACTGAAGCTTTCTTT.

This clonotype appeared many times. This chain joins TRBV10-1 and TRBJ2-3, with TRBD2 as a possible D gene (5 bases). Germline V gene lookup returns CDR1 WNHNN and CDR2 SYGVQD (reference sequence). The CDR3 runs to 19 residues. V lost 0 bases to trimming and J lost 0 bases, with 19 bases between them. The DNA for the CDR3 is TGCGCCAGCAGTGAGTCGATGTCTTTAAGGCCGGGAAGCACAGATACGCAGTATTTT. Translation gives CASSESMSLRPGSTDTQYF.

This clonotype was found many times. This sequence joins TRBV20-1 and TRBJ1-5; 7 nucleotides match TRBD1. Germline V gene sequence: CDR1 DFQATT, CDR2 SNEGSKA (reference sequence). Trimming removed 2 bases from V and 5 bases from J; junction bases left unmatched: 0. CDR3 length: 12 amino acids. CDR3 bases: TGCAGTGCTAGACAGGGGGATCAGCCCCAGCATTTT. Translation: CSARQGDQPQHF.